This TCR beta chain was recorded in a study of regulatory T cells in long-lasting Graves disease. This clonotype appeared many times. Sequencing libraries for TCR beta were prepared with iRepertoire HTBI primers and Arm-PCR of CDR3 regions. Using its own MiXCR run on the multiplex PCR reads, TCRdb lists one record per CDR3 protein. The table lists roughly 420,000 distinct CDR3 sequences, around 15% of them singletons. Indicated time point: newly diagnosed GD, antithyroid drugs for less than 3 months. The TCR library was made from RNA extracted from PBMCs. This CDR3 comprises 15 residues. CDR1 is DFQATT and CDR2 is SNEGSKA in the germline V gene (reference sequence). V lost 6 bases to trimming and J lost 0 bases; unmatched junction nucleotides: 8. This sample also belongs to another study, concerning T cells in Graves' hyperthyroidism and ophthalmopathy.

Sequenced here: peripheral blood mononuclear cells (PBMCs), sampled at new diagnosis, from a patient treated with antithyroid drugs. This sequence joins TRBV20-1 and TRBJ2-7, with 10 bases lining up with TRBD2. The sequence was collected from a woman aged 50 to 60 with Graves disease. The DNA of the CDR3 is TGCAGTGCGAAACCAACTAGCGGGATCTCCTACGAGCAGTACTTC. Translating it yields CSAKPTSGISYEQYF.